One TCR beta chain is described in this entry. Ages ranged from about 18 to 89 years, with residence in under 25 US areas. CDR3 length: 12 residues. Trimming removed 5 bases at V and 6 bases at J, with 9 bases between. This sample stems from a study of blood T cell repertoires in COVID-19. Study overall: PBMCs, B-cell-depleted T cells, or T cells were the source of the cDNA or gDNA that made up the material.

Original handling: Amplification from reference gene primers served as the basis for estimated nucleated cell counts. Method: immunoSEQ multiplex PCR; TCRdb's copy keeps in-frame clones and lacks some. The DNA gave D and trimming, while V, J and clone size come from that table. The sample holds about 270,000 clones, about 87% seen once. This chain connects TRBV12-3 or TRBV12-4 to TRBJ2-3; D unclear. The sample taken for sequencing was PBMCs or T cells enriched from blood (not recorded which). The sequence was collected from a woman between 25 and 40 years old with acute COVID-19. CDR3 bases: TGTGCCAGCAGTCCCCGGAGCGATACGCAGTATTTT. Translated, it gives CASSPRSDTQYF.